This T cell receptor (beta chain) was captured by sequencing in a study of cytomegalovirus exposure and HLA in healthy donors. The data were produced by immunoSEQ multiplex PCR, yet TCRdb's version contains in-frame clones alone and is incomplete. The top ten clones hold approximately 2% of a sample with about 150,000 clones, 85% to 90% of them seen once. Trimming cost V 0 bases and J 2 bases; bases outside gene matches: 4. Germline-derived CDR1 and CDR2 are SGHRS and YFSETQ. This CDR3 region has 17 residues. In the case of this clone: Other nucleotide sequences from this sample produce the same CDR3.

V and J are TRBV5-1 and TRBJ2-1; 11 bases are a match to TRBD2. The sequenced sample was PBMCs. The receptor was isolated from a human donor in good health. CDR3 nucleotides: TGCGCCAGCAGCTTGGGGCTAGCGGGAGGCCCCTACAATGAGCAGTTCTTC. Protein product: CASSLGLAGGPYNEQFF. Using reference TRBV5-1 and TRBJ2-1 for the parts outside the CDR3, the full variable domain is KAGVTQTPRYLIKTRGQQVTLSCSPISGHRSVSWYQQTPGQGLQFLFEYFSETQRNKGNFPGRFSGRQFSNSRSEMNVSTLELGDSALYLCASSLGLAGGPYNEQFFGPGTRLTVL.